This T cell receptor (beta chain) originates from a study of naive and memory T cell subsets. From the second PCR step, alpha and beta chains were amplified apart. CMV status came from CD4+ IFNgamma after overnight CMV lysate stimulation. Sequential positive selection took CD4 T cells first, then CD8 T cells. This CDR3 comprises 16 residues. Germline trimming cut 3 bases from V and 8 bases from J; bases unmatched to any gene: 12. Germline loops: CDR1 MNHEY, CDR2 SMNVEV (reference sequence). Two oligonucleotides, mixed equimolar, formed the beta constant-region primer covering TRBC1 and TRBC2. Four rounds of PCR amplified the ligated cDNA using nested alpha and beta constant-region primers plus SP2. TCRdb recomputed calls from the UMI-ligation and nested PCR reads with MiXCR, one row per CDR3 protein. The sample carries about 120,000 distinct CDR3 sequences, roughly 36% recorded once.

The TCR originated in a human donor in good health. Input material: central memory CD4+ T cells from blood. The V call is TRBV27, the J call TRBJ2-1, with TRBD2 identical over 8 bases. The CDR3, as DNA: TGTGCCAGCAGTTTGGCCCCAGGGACTAGGAGGGATGAGCAGTTCTTC. It codes for CASSLAPGTRRDEQFF.